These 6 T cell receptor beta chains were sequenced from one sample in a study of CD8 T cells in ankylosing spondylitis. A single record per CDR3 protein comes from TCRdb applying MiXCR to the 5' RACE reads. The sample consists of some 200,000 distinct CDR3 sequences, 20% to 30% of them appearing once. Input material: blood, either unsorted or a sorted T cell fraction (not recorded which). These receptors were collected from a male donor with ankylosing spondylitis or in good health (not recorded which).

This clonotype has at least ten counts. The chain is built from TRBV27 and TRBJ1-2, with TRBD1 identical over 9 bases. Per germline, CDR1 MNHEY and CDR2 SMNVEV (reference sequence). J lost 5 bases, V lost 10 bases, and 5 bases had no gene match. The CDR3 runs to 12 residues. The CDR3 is CATGDRVYGYTF. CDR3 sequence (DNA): TGTGCCACCGGGGACAGGGTGTATGGCTACACCTTC.

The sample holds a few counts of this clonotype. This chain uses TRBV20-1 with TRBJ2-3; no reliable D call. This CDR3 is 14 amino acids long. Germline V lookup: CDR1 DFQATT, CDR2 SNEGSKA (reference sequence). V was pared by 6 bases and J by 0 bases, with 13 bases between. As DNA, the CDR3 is TGCAGTGCCAGGACGGTAACTAGCACAGATACGCAGTATTTT. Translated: CSARTVTSTDTQYF.

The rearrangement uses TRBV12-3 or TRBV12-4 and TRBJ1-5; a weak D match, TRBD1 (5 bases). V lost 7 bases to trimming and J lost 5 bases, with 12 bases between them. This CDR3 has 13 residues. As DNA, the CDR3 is TGTGCCAGCACACCCAGGGCCTATCAGCCCCAGCATTTT. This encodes CASTPRAYQPQHF.

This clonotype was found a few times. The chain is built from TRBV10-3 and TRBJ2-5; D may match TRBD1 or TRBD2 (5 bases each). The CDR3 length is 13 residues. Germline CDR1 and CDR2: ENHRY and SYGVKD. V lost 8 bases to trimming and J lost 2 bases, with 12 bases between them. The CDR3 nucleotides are TGTGCCATCGGGCCAGGGAGTCAAGAGACCCAGTACTTC. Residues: CAIGPGSQETQYF.

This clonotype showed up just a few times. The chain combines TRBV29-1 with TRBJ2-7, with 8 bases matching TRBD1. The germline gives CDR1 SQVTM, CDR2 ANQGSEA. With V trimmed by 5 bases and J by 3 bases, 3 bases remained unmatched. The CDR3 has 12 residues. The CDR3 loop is CSVRGQGYEQYF. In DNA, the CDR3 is TGCAGCGTTCGAGGACAGGGCTACGAGCAGTACTTC.

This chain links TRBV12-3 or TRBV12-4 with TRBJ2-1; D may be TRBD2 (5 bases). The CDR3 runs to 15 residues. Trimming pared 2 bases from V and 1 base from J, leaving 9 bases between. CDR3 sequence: CASSLTRRSYNEQFF. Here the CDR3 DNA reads TGTGCCAGCAGTTTAACTAGACGTTCCTACAATGAGCAGTTCTTC.